The rows below give T cell receptor beta chains drawn from one sample of a study of blood T cell repertoires in COVID-19. Repertoires were generated with immunoSEQ multiplex PCR, while TCRdb's copy carries only in-frame clones and drops some. Of about 200,000 clones in the sample, roughly 88% were seen once. The sequenced sample was PBMCs or T cells enriched from blood (not recorded which). Receptors originate from a man between 35 and 55 years old with acute COVID-19. Each CDR3 is given with its conserved first and last residue. Fields, in order: D gene, V gene, J gene, clone size, CDR3 protein, CDR3 DNA. D genes are given only for firm matches. Not all rows give a size; the values are once, few, many and, for expanded clones, a class.

>-|TRBV19|TRBJ2-1|once
CASRRPGSRNEQFF
TGTGCCAGTAGGCGCCCCGGGAGCAGAAATGAGCAGTTCTTC
>TRBD1|TRBV12-3/TRBV12-4|TRBJ2-7|-
CASTLGQGREQYF
TGTGCCAGCACCCTGGGACAGGGTCGGGAGCAGTACTTC
>TRBD1|TRBV29-1|TRBJ2-7|-
CSVWVQGTPYEQYF
TGCAGCGTTTGGGTACAGGGGACCCCCTACGAGCAGTACTTC
>TRBD2|TRBV19|TRBJ2-1|-
CASSLADNEQFF
TGTGCCAGTAGTCTAGCGGACAATGAGCAGTTCTTC
>-|TRBV20-1|TRBJ1-2|-
CSASGGGYTF
TGCAGTGCTAGCGGGGGAGGCTACACCTTC
>-|TRBV10-2|TRBJ1-6|few
CASSERFIADSPLHF
TGCGCCAGCAGTGAGAGATTCATTGCGGATTCACCCCTCCACTTT
>-|TRBV7-9|TRBJ1-1|-
CASSLVAGTEAFF
TGTGCCAGCAGCTTAGTCGCGGGCACTGAAGCTTTCTTT
>-|TRBV25-1|TRBJ2-7|-
CASGEERTYEQYF
TGTGCCAGCGGTGAAGAGCGGACTTACGAGCAGTACTTC
>-|TRBV28|TRBJ2-1|-
CASAAPSSYNEQFF
TGTGCCAGCGCAGCGCCGAGCTCCTACAATGAGCAGTTCTTC
>-|TRBV4-1|TRBJ2-7|-
CASSQQSLDRGSYEQYF
TGCGCCAGCAGCCAACAAAGCTTAGACCGGGGCTCCTACGAGCAGTACTTC
>-|TRBV19|TRBJ2-7|-
CASSIKGSGRDPYEQYF
TGTGCCAGTAGTATAAAGGGAAGCGGACGGGATCCCTACGAGCAGTACTTC
>-|TRBV6-5|TRBJ2-5|-
CASNTEETQYF
TGTGCCAGCAATACAGAAGAGACCCAGTACTTC
>TRBD1|TRBV30|TRBJ1-2|once
CAWGRTGREGRYTF
TGTGCCTGGGGACGGACAGGGCGCGAGGGGCGCTACACCTTC
>-|TRBV5-1|TRBJ2-7|-
CASSLETGTEQYF
TGCGCCAGCAGCCTAGAGACCGGGACAGAGCAGTACTTC
>TRBD1|TRBV6-5|TRBJ2-5|few
CASSLGTGGQETQYF
TGTGCCAGCAGTCTTGGGACAGGGGGTCAAGAGACCCAGTACTTC
>-|TRBV9|TRBJ1-6|-
CARTTTGLPGNSPLHF
TGTGCCAGGACTACAACGGGACTGCCTGGAAATTCACCCCTCCACTTT
>TRBD1|TRBV6-5|TRBJ2-1|-
CATGTGTYNEQFF
TGTGCCACAGGGACAGGGACCTACAATGAGCAGTTCTTC
>TRBD2|TRBV27|TRBJ2-7|-
CASSFRGLAGGPSEQYF
TGTGCCAGCAGTTTCCGCGGACTAGCGGGAGGGCCTAGCGAGCAGTACTTC
>-|TRBV2|TRBJ2-7|once
CASSESPPERGEQYF
TGTGCCAGCAGTGAAAGCCCACCAGAACGGGGCGAGCAGTACTTC
>-|TRBV28|TRBJ1-3|once
CASSPGRSGNTIYF
TGTGCCAGCAGTCCCGGGAGGTCCGGAAACACCATATATTTT
>TRBD2|TRBV3-1/TRBV3-2|TRBJ2-1|-
CASSHSSGRINEQFF
TGTGCCAGCAGCCACTCTAGCGGGAGGATCAATGAGCAGTTCTTC
>-|TRBV27|TRBJ2-6|-
CASSSHRPSGANVLTF
TGTGCCAGCAGTTCTCACAGGCCCTCTGGGGCCAACGTCCTGACTTTC
>TRBD2|TRBV5-4|TRBJ2-2|few
CASSLSGSNTGELFF
TGTGCCAGCAGCCTTAGCGGGAGCAACACCGGGGAGCTGTTTTTT
>-|TRBV5-1|TRBJ1-1|-
CASSLAPGGTEAFF
TGCGCCAGCAGCTTGGCCCCCGGAGGGACTGAAGCTTTCTTT
>-|TRBV18|TRBJ1-5|once
CASSPLGGGDQPQHF
TGTGCCAGCTCACCCCTGGGGGGGGGCGATCAGCCCCAGCATTTT
>-|TRBV9|TRBJ2-7|-
CASSAGSDGASYEQYF
TGTGCCAGCAGCGCCGGATCCGATGGGGCTTCCTACGAGCAGTACTTC
>TRBD1|TRBV2|TRBJ1-2|few
CASTGLGQLLANYGYTF
TGTGCCAGCACCGGACTGGGACAGCTATTAGCTAACTATGGCTACACCTTC
>TRBD2|TRBV28|TRBJ2-2|-
CASSPSGTSGSPTGELFF
TGTGCCAGCAGTCCGTCCGGGACTAGCGGGAGTCCCACCGGGGAGCTGTTTTTT
>-|TRBV7-2|TRBJ1-1|once
CASSFQTDTEAFF
TGTGCCAGCAGCTTCCAAACGGACACTGAAGCTTTCTTT
>-|TRBV4-3|TRBJ2-1|-
CASSQDGRGAAYNEQFF
TGCGCCAGCAGCCAAGATGGGAGGGGGGCCGCCTACAATGAGCAGTTCTTC
>TRBD2|TRBV9|TRBJ2-1|-
CASSDRSGDYNEQFF
TGTGCCAGCAGCGACCGAAGCGGGGACTACAATGAGCAGTTCTTC
>-|TRBV27|TRBJ1-1|-
CASSPQGGTEAFF
TGTGCCAGCAGTCCCCAGGGAGGCACTGAAGCTTTCTTT
>-|TRBV6-5|TRBJ1-5|-
CASSYGKGVQPQHF
TGTGCCAGCAGTTACGGGAAGGGGGTTCAGCCCCAGCATTTT
>TRBD2|TRBV5-4|TRBJ2-3|-
CASSYPLGGGRASTDTQYF
TGTGCCAGCAGCTACCCACTTGGGGGCGGGAGGGCCAGCACAGATACGCAGTATTTT
>TRBD1|TRBV4-1|TRBJ2-2|-
CASSPIRTGKNTGELFF
TGCGCCAGCAGCCCCATTCGGACAGGGAAAAACACCGGGGAGCTGTTTTTT
>-|TRBV27|TRBJ1-6|once
CASSLMGGPPLHF
TGTGCCAGCAGTTTAATGGGAGGCCCACCCCTCCACTTT
>TRBD1|TRBV27|TRBJ1-6|-
CASRPGQTNSPLHF
TGTGCCAGCAGACCGGGACAGACTAATTCACCCCTCCACTTT
>-|TRBV27|TRBJ1-5|-
CASSLFMGRSQPQHF
TGTGCCAGCAGTTTATTTATGGGGAGGTCACAGCCCCAGCATTTT
>-|TRBV11-2|TRBJ2-2|once
CASSLGAVAGELFF
TGTGCCAGCAGTCTGGGAGCGGTGGCCGGGGAGCTGTTTTTT
>TRBD2|TRBV27|TRBJ2-7|-
CASSLLGAGGGYEQYF
TGTGCCAGCAGTTTATTGGGGGCGGGAGGGGGCTACGAGCAGTACTTC
>TRBD2|TRBV2|TRBJ2-1|-
CASSSGRGYNEQFF
TGTGCCAGCTCTAGCGGGAGAGGGTACAATGAGCAGTTCTTC
>TRBD1|TRBV27|TRBJ2-2|-
CATGTGPNTGELFF
TGTGCCACCGGGACAGGACCGAACACCGGGGAGCTGTTTTTT
>TRBD1|TRBV24-1|TRBJ2-5|once
CATSDSLAGGGETQYF
TGTGCCACCAGTGATTCGCTTGCAGGGGGTGGCGAGACCCAGTACTTC
>-|TRBV6-6|TRBJ2-7|-
CASSSPRDSYEQYF
TGTGCCAGCAGTTCCCCCCGAGACTCCTACGAGCAGTACTTC